A single sample gave rise to the 25 T cell receptor beta chains below, sequenced in a study of HIV-infected patients and healthy controls. Alpha and beta constant-region primers primed reverse transcription of around 500 ng RNA. Using multiplexing indices, alpha and beta chain libraries were generated apart by chain-specific third strand synthesis. TCRdb fed the 5' RACE reads into MiXCR, producing one record per CDR3 protein. The table has about 18,000 distinct CDR3 sequences, more than 10% seen once; the top ten hold approximately 10%. The repertoire came from unfractionated whole blood and reflected all unsorted peripheral T cells. Sequenced material: blood. The receptors derive from an adult in good health.

This clonotype was seen a few times. J is TRBJ1-1 and V is TRBV10-3; D perhaps matches TRBD1 (5 bases). The CDR3 contains 14 residues. V lost 3 bases and J lost 2, with 10 bases in between. Germline V gene sequence: CDR1 ENHRY, CDR2 SYGVKD. The CDR3 protein is CAISEVGVNTEAFF. CDR3 coding DNA: TGTGCCATCAGTGAAGTGGGGGTAAACACTGAAGCTTTCTTT.

This clonotype was counted ten times or more. The chain recombines TRBV4-3 with TRBJ2-1; 9 bases map to TRBD2. Germline CDR1 LGHNA, CDR2 YSLEER. Trimming took 0 bases from V and 5 from J; bases not matched to a gene: 8. The CDR3 contains 17 residues. This CDR3 reads CASSQDRSLAGNNEQFF. CDR3 sequence (DNA): TGCGCCAGCAGCCAAGATAGATCCCTAGCGGGGAACAATGAGCAGTTCTTC.

The gene calls are TRBV7-2 and TRBJ1-6, with D hard to call. The V end was cut by 5 bases, the J end by 4 bases, with 9 bases between. From germline, CDR1 is SGHTA and CDR2 FQGNSA. There are 14 residues in the CDR3. The CDR3 nucleotides are TGTGCCAGCAGCCCGACTCAATATAATTCACCCCTCCACTTT. Amino acids: CASSPTQYNSPLHF.

By share, this clonotype ranks as medium-sized. The chain joins TRBV6-1 to TRBJ1-5, with D unresolved. Trimming left V 0 bases short and J 0 bases short, with 9 bases between. From germline, CDR1 is MNHNS and CDR2 SASEGT. The CDR3 contains 16 residues. The CDR3 nucleotides are TGTGCCAGCAGTGAAGCACGGGGTTATAGCAATCAGCCCCAGCATTTT. This translates into CASSEARGYSNQPQHF.

This clonotype was seen more than once but under ten times. The chain links TRBV30 to TRBJ1-1, with 7 bases matching TRBD1. The V gene's germline CDR1 is GTSNPN and CDR2 SVGIG (reference sequence). Unmatched junction bases numbered 6, after V lost 3 bases and J lost 5 bases. This CDR3 has 13 amino acids. This CDR3 reads CAWSVNRGTEAFF. CDR3 DNA: TGTGCCTGGAGCGTCAACAGGGGTACTGAAGCTTTCTTT.

This clonotype came up many times. The chain links TRBV14 to TRBJ1-1; no firm D call. Per germline, CDR1 SGHDN and CDR2 FVKESK. This CDR3 has 14 amino acids. Between the trimmed V and J ends, which lost 1 base and 4 bases, there was a span of 10 bases. DNA of the CDR3: TGTGCCAGCAGCCAAGCCGAACTTTTCACTGAAGCTTTCTTT. This translates into CASSQAELFTEAFF. The entire variable domain, with the rest obtained from reference TRBV14 and TRBJ1-1, is as follows: EAGVTQFPSHSVIEKGQTVTLRCDPISGHDNLYWYRRVMGKEIKFLLHFVKESKQDESGMPNNRFLAERTGGTYSTLKVQPAELEDSGVYFCASSQAELFTEAFFGQGTRLTVV.

In this sample, this clonotype turned up a few times. The J gene is TRBJ1-2, the V gene TRBV7-8; 7 bases are a match to TRBD1. Per the germline V gene, CDR1 is SGHVS and CDR2 is FQNEAQ. The CDR3 is 16 residues long. Trimming removed 5 bases from V and 0 bases from J; junction bases left unmatched: 9. Written as DNA, the CDR3 is TGTGCCAGCAGCCCACGAACGGGACAGCCTAACTATGGCTACACCTTC. It yields the protein CASSPRTGQPNYGYTF.

The chain combines TRBV7-2 with TRBJ2-1; no clear D gene. Trimming removed 5 bases at V and 13 bases at J, with 15 bases between. Per the germline V gene, CDR1 is SGHTA and CDR2 is FQGNSA. The CDR3 sequence is 12 residues long. CDR3: CASSVAPGPQFF. CDR3 sequence (DNA): TGTGCCAGCAGCGTGGCCCCGGGCCCCCAGTTCTTC.

This clonotype was observed a few times. V usage is TRBV20-1 and J usage is TRBJ2-1; 7 bases map to TRBD2. CDR1 DFQATT and CDR2 SNEGSKA come from the germline V gene (reference sequence). J gave up 6 bases and V 1 base, and 0 bases lay outside the gene matches. CDR3 length: 12 residues. DNA for the CDR3: TGCAGTGCTAGAGGACTAGCCAATGAGCAGTTCTTC. Encoded protein: CSARGLANEQFF.

This clonotype was observed at least ten times. This chain uses TRBV7-2 with TRBJ1-4, with TRBD1 as a possible D gene (5 bases). CDR1 is SGHTA, CDR2 FQGNSA, per germline. CDR3 length: 16 residues. Trimming took 5 bases from V and 0 from J, leaving 13 bases between them. This CDR3 is CASSPRQRSTNEKLFF. DNA for the CDR3: TGTGCCAGCAGCCCCCGACAGAGATCAACTAATGAAAAACTGTTTTTT.

The table lists this clonotype with many counts. CDR3 coding DNA: TGCAGTGCTGGTTTCGAGGCGAACACTGAAGCTTTCTTT. It encodes CSAGFEANTEAFF. V and J are TRBV20-1 and TRBJ1-1; D unclear. The germline V gene encodes CDR1 DFQATT and CDR2 SNEGSKA (reference sequence). The CDR3 is 13 residues long. The V gene lost 5 bases and the J gene lost 1 base, with 11 bases spanning the gap.

This clonotype was seen repeatedly, ten times or more. The chain recombines TRBV30 with TRBJ2-1; tentative D call: TRBD1 (5 bases). The CDR3 has 12 residues. Trimming shortened V by 8 bases and J by 5 bases, and 13 bases separated the two germline ends. Germline CDR1 is GTSNPN and CDR2 is SVGIG (reference sequence). The CDR3 loop is CALDKGHNEQFF. For the CDR3, the DNA is TGTGCCCTGGACAAGGGCCACAATGAGCAGTTCTTC.

By share of the sample, this clonotype is medium-sized. V and J are TRBV7-9 and TRBJ1-5; D might be TRBD1 (5 bases). CDR3 size: 15 residues. Trimming pared 5 bases from V and 1 base from J, leaving 12 bases between. Germline V gives CDR1 SEHNR, CDR2 FQNEAQ (reference sequence). The CDR3 DNA follows: TGTGCCAGCAGCCCATTCTGGGGGAGCAATCAGCCCCAGCATTTT. Translated, it gives CASSPFWGSNQPQHF.

The sample holds many counts of this clonotype. The chain links TRBV7-2 to TRBJ2-7; D tentatively reads TRBD1 or TRBD2 (5 bases each). CDR3 length: 15 amino acids. Germline CDR1 and CDR2: SGHTA and FQGNSA. Trimming took off 4 bases at V and 0 bases at J, with 13 bases between the two ends. The CDR3: CASSSLGARSYEQYF. DNA of the CDR3: TGTGCCAGCAGCTCACTCGGGGCCCGCTCCTACGAGCAGTACTTC.

This chain connects TRBV6-5 to TRBJ2-7; TRBD1 matches at 10 bases. The V segment lost 6 bases and the J segment 3 bases; nucleotides outside the gene matches: 2. The CDR3 is 13 residues long. Germline V gene sequence: CDR1 MNHEY, CDR2 SVGAGI. CDR3 sequence: CASRGTGDYEQYF. CDR3 nucleotides: TGTGCCAGCAGGGGGACAGGGGACTACGAGCAGTACTTC.

This clonotype is medium-sized. The gene calls are TRBV2 and TRBJ2-6; weak D call: TRBD2 (7 bases). There are 15 residues in the CDR3. CDR1 and CDR2 from the germline V gene are SNHLY and FYNNEI. V was shortened by 6 bases and J by 6 bases, with 15 bases between the two germline ends. DNA of the CDR3: TGTGCCAGCAGGCAATCTGGGGGGGCGGCCAACGTCCTGACTTTC. It translates to CASRQSGGAANVLTF.

There are a few counts of this clonotype. V usage is TRBV20-1 and J usage is TRBJ2-3; D possibly corresponds to TRBD1 (5 bases). The CDR3 consists of 15 residues. Germline CDR1 and CDR2: DFQATT and SNEGSKA (reference sequence). V lost 6 bases and J 4 bases, leaving 20 bases between the germline ends. The DNA of the CDR3 is TGCAGTGCCCTCTCCTTAAGGGGCACGTCAGATACGCAGTATTTT. It encodes CSALSLRGTSDTQYF.

The sample holds many counts of this clonotype. The chain recombines TRBV6-2 or TRBV6-3 with TRBJ2-5; TRBD2 matches 7 bases. The germline V gene encodes CDR1 MNHEY and CDR2 SVGEGT. This CDR3 has 14 residues. V lost 6 bases and J lost 2; bases outside the gene matches: 6. CDR3 region: CASSPLLAQETQYF. The CDR3 coding sequence is TGTGCCAGCAGCCCGTTACTAGCGCAAGAGACCCAGTACTTC.

This clonotype was recorded at least ten times. DNA of the CDR3: TGTGCCAGCAGCCGCGACTCACGTAGAGTCGGCACAGATACGCAGTATTTT. It codes for CASSRDSRRVGTDTQYF. V is TRBV7-2 and J is TRBJ2-3; no definite D call. V was cut by 5 bases and J by 1 base, with 19 bases left in between. This CDR3 is built from 17 residues. The V gene's germline CDR1 is SGHTA and CDR2 FQGNSA.

This clonotype has at least ten counts. The chain is built from TRBV3-1 and TRBJ2-7, with unresolved D. Germline lookup yields CDR1 LGHDT and CDR2 YNNKEL (reference sequence). With 0 bases removed from V and 0 bases from J, the gap between germline ends came to 12 bases. The CDR3 has 16 residues. CDR3 region: CASSQDLAASSYEQYF. For the CDR3, the DNA is TGTGCCAGCAGCCAAGATCTGGCAGCGAGCTCCTACGAGCAGTACTTC.

The sample holds many counts of this clonotype. V gene TRBV6-1 combines with J gene TRBJ2-7; the match to TRBD2 covers 9 bases. Germline V gene sequence: CDR1 MNHNS, CDR2 SASEGT. J gave up 1 base and V 6 bases, and 1 base lay outside the gene matches. This CDR3 contains 13 residues. CDR3 in DNA: TGTGCCAGCAGGCGGGGGGGATCCTACGAGCAGTACTTC. Encoded protein: CASRRGGSYEQYF.

This clonotype was seen repeatedly, ten times or more. V gene TRBV12-3 or TRBV12-4 combines with J gene TRBJ1-5; TRBD1 aligns across 7 bases. V was pared by 6 bases and J by 7 bases, with 3 bases of the junction left unmatched. There are 12 residues in the CDR3. The CDR3 DNA reads TGTGCCAGCAGACAGGGGTGGCAGCCCCAGCATTTT. This translates into CASRQGWQPQHF.

This clonotype appeared many times. The chain recombines TRBV12-3 or TRBV12-4 with TRBJ2-4, with D unclear. The germline V and J ends were trimmed by 4 bases and 9 bases, with 10 bases remaining between them. There are 12 residues in the CDR3. The CDR3 loop reads CASSWAGSIQYF. For the CDR3, the DNA is TGTGCCAGCAGTTGGGCCGGATCCATTCAGTACTTC.

This clonotype was counted at least ten times. V gene TRBV29-1 combines with J gene TRBJ1-4; D remains ambiguous. The CDR3 has 14 amino acids. Germline loops: CDR1 SQVTM, CDR2 ANQGSEA. Trimming removed 4 bases from V and 4 bases from J, with 13 bases in between. The CDR3 sequence: CSVALQQNNEKLFF. CDR3 bases: TGCAGCGTTGCCCTACAGCAAAATAATGAAAAACTGTTTTTT.

This clonotype is classed as medium-sized. This rearrangement joins TRBV20-1 to TRBJ2-2; 8 bases align to TRBD1. Losses at the gene ends were 6 bases for V and 6 bases for J; bases not matched to a gene: 12. The CDR3 consists of 15 residues. Germline V gene data show CDR1 as DFQATT and CDR2 as SNEGSKA (reference sequence). The CDR3 DNA reads as TGCAGTGCCTGGGCTGACAGGGGTTTGTCCGGGGAGCTGTTTTTT. This translates into CSAWADRGLSGELFF.